This T cell receptor beta chain was identified during a study of shared clonotypes between healthy human individuals. Regarding the study as a whole: Naive subsets usually exceeded memory subsets in estimated richness.

About this clone itself: Its cognate antigen is unknown. The same CDR3 is also encoded by other DNA sequences in this sample.

200 ng DNA, 30,000 or so T cell genomes, went into each sorted-subset replicate PCR. The repertoire was sequenced with immunoSEQ multiplex PCR; TCRdb's copy has only in-frame clones and lacks some. Among some 1 million clones listed, about 74% were seen once. CDR1 and CDR2 from the germline V gene are SGHDT and YYEEEE. V dropped 4 bases and J dropped 0; count of bases not matched to a gene: 2. The CDR3 sequence is 14 residues long. The authors divided CD4+ cells into CD45RA+ naive and CD45RA-negative memory subsets. The specimen was memory CD4+ T cells sorted from blood. Documented subset: CD45RA-negative fraction. The sequence was collected from a man between 18 and 35 years old in good health. The rearrangement links TRBV5-6 to TRBJ1-2; the match to TRBD1 covers 8 bases. The CDR3 loop is CASSLDRANYGYTF. DNA for the CDR3: TGTGCCAGCAGCCTGGACAGGGCTAACTATGGCTACACCTTC.